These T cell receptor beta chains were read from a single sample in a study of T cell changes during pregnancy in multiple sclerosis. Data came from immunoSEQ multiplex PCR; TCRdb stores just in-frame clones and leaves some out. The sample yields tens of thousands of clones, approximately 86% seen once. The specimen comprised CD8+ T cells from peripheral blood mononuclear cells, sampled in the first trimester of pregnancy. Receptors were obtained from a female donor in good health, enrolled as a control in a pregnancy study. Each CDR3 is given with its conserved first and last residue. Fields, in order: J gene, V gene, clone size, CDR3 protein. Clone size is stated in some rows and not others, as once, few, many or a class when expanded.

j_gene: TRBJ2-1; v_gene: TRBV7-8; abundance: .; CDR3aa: CASSLGGQGLDEQFF
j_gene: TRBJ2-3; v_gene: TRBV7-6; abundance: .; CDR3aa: CASSLRGQRWIAGLRSDTQYF
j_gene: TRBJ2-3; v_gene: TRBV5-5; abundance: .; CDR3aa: CASSLWDYQYF
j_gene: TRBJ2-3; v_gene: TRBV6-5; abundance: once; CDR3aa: CASSQRQGTDTQYF
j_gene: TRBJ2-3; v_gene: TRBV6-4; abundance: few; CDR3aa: CASSDSLAGGADTQYF
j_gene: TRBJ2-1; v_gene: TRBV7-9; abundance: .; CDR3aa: CASSSPTSGDHNEQFF
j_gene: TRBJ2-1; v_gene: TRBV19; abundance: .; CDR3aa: CASSISLVSYNEQFF
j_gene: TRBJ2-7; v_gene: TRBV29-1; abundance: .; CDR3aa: CSVAGTSGMYEQYF
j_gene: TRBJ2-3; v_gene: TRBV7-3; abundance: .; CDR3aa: CASSLSGGDTQYF
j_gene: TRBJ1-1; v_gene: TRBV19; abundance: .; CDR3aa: CASSGAGQMNTEAFF
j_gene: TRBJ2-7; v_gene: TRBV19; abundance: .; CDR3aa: CASSATSGGPVREQYF
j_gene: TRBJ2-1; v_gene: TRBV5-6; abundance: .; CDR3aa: CASSLGLIYNEQFF
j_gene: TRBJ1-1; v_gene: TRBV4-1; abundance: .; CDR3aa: CASSQGYGSVEAFF
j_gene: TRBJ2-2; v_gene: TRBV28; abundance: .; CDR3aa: CASSLNPVPRNTGELFF
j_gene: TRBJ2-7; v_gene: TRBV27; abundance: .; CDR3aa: CASRPWTGLLEQYF
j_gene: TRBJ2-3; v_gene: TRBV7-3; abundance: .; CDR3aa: CASSSKTSGTDTQYF
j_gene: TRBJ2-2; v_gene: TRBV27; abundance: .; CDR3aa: CASSSGAGELFF
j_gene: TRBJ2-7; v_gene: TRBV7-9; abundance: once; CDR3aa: CASSLGPADEQYF
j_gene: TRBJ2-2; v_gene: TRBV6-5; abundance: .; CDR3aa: CASSYEESGGELFF
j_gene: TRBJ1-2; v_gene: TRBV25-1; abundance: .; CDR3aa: CASSESENYGYTF
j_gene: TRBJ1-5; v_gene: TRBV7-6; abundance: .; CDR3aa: CASSLAQNQPQHF
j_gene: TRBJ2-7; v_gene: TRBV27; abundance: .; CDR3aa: CASSFGPTYEQYF
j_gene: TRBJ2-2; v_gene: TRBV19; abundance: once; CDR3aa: CASSMSGTGELFF
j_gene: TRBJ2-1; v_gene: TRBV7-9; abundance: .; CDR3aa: CASSLALAGQPPWDEQFF
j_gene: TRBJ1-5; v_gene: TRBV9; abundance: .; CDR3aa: CASSPQGGWNQPQHF
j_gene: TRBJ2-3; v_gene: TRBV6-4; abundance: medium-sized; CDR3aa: CASSDSETGADTQYF
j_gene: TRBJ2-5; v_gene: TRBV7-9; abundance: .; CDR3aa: CASEIAGYSQETQYF
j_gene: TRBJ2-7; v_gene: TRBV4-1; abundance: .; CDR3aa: CASSQVADYSYEQYF
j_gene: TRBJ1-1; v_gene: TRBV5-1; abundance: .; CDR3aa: CASSLAPPRSGGTEAFF
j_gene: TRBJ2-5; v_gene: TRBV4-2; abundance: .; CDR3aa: CASSQKRKGLAEQETQYF
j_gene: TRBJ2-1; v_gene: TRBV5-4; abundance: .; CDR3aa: CASSPEGRGVYNEQFF
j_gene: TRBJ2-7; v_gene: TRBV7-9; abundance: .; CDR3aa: CASSLPSTGGGEQYF
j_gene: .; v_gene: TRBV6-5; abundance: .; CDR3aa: CASSYQTGVYEQYF
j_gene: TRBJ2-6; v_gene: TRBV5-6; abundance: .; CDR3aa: CASKNSPSGANVLTF
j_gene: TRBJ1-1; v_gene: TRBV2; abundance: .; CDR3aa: CASTDRDTEAFF
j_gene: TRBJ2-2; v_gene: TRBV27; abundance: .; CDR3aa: CASSLSPGQGTGELFF
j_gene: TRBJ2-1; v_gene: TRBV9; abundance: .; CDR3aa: CASSVGAGGLNEQFF
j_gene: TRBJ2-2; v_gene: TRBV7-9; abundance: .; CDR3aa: CASSPTGELFF
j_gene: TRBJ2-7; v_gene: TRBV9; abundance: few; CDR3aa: CASSEGGSSYEQYF
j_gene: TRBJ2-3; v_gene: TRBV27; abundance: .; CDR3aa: CASSGLAGEVGTDTQYF
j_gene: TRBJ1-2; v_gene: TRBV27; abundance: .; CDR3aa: CASSFGDSTYGYTF
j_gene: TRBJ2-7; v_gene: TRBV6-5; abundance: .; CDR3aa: CASSLGQGPVSHEQYF
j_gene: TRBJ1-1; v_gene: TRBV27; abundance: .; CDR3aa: CASSIQGSEAFF
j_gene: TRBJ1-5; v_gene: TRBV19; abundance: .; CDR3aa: CASSMTGYSNQPQHF
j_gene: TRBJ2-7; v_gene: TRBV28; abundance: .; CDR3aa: CASSRTGGSYEQYF
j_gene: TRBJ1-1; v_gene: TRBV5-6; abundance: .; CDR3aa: CASSLQGFEAFF
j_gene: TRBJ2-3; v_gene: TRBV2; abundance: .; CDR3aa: CASREIRDTDTDTQYF
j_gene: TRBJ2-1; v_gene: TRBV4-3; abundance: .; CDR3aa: CASSQGINEQFF
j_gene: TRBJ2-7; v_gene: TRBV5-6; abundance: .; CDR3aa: CASSLQTSGGYEQYF
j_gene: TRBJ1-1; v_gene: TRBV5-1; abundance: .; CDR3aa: CASSSKGGEAFF
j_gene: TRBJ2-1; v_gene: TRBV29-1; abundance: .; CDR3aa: CSVALDSYLEQFF
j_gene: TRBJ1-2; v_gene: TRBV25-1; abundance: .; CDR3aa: CASSEGGGINYGYTF
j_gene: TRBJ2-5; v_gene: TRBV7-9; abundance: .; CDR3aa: CASSLSSGGAKTQYF
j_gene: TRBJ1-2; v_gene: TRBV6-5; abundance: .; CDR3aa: CASSYLPQEGYTF
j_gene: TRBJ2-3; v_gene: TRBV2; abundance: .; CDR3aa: CASSESLAGKADTQYF